These 27 T cell receptor beta chains originate from one sample sequenced in a study of blood T cells in healthy people across ages (dated by TCRdb to 2014 to 2015). Library construction relied on 5' RACE. Sequencing was performed on an Illumina HiSeq 2500. A second PCR of about 6 to 11 cycles was run with a J-beta primer mix and a sample-barcoded 5' primer. Using fastp trimming at Q25 and MiXCR clonotype assembly, TCRdb reanalyzed the public sequencing data and kept in-frame beta chains. Records with the same CDR3 protein are collapsed into one entry carrying the most frequent genes and DNA. This sample comprises about 1,400,000 distinct CDR3 sequences, approximately 38% of them detected only once. The ten largest clonotypes hold 7.9% of the sample. Material: blood. The receptors shown here come from a woman aged 18-29 years in good health.

The genes are TRBV20-1 and TRBJ2-1, with a weak D call TRBD2 (7 bases). This CDR3 is built from 16 residues. The germline V gene encodes CDR1 DFQATT and CDR2 SNEGSKA (reference sequence). V gave up 1 base and J gave up 2 bases, with 15 bases separating them. The CDR3 region is CSARVLAGAPYNEQFF. The CDR3, as DNA: TGCAGTGCTAGAGTTTTGGCGGGGGCCCCCTACAATGAGCAGTTCTTC.

The rearrangement joins TRBV30 to TRBJ1-1, with a possible D match to TRBD1 (5 bases). Between the trimmed V and J ends, which lost 2 bases and 5 bases, there was a span of 9 bases. This CDR3 region has 12 residues. Germline CDR1 reads GTSNPN; CDR2 reads SVGIG (reference sequence). The CDR3 region has the DNA TGTGCCTGGAGTACCTGGGGGACTGAAGCTTTCTTT. Amino acids: CAWSTWGTEAFF.

This clonotype has only one observation. The chain combines TRBV6-5 with TRBJ2-1, with D perhaps TRBD1 (6 bases). Per the germline V gene, CDR1 is MNHEY and CDR2 is SVGAGI. Trimming left V 4 bases short and J 10 bases short, with 11 bases between. The CDR3 is 12 residues long. The CDR3 spells CASSFDRREQFF. CDR3 sequence (DNA): TGTGCCAGCAGTTTTGACAGGAGGGAGCAGTTCTTC.

This chain links TRBV6-6 with TRBJ1-2; D is perhaps TRBD1 (5 bases). V dropped 5 bases and J dropped 6 bases, with 19 bases sitting between them. The germline V gene encodes CDR1 MNHNY and CDR2 SVGAGI (reference sequence). The CDR3 contains 15 residues. CDR3 sequence: CASSPLAGGTDGYTF. The CDR3 region has the DNA TGTGCCAGCAGTCCCCTCGCGGGGGGAACGGATGGCTACACCTTC.

This chain connects TRBV20-1 to TRBJ2-4; D could derive from TRBD1 or TRBD2 (5 bases each). The J call is uncertain, as TRBJ2-5 better fits the DNA end. Germline lookup yields CDR1 DFQATT and CDR2 SNEGSKA (reference sequence). This CDR3 is 15 amino acids long. CDR3 amino acids: CSARDVSEEGKTQYF. CDR3 bases: TGCAGTGCTAGAGATGTGAGCGAAGAGGGGAAGACCCAGTACTTC.

The rearrangement uses TRBV4-2 and TRBJ2-2, with D perhaps matching TRBD1 or TRBD2 (5 bases each). Deletions cut 2 bases from V and 5 bases from J, with 9 bases between. Germline CDR1 is LGHNA and CDR2 is YNFKEQ. The CDR3 is 14 amino acids. The CDR3 here is CASSQTGPTGELFF. The DNA of the CDR3 is TGTGCCAGCAGCCAAACGGGACCAACCGGGGAGCTGTTTTTT.

The genes are TRBV30 and TRBJ2-7, with TRBD1 identical over 9 bases. J gave up 3 bases and V 8 bases, and 5 bases lay outside the gene matches. CDR1 is GTSNPN, CDR2 SVGIG, per germline (reference sequence). The CDR3 contains 12 residues. CDR3 DNA: TGTGCCCTGACAGGGGGAGGCTACGAGCAGTACTTC. Translation: CALTGGGYEQYF.

DNA for the CDR3: TGTGCCAGCAGCTTAGACTCTAGCGGGGCCGCCACAGATACGCAGTATTTT. Amino acid sequence: CASSLDSSGAATDTQYF. The chain couples TRBV7-8 to TRBJ2-3, with 9 bases identical to TRBD2. The CDR3 contains 17 residues. Germline CDR1 and CDR2: SGHVS and FQNEAQ. The J segment lost 2 bases and the V segment lost 1 base, leaving 7 bases of the junction unmatched.

This chain joins TRBV28 and TRBJ2-2; D is uncertain. Germline values: CDR1 MDHEN, CDR2 SYDVKM. The CDR3 length is 17 residues. V was cut by 7 bases and J by 1 base, with 19 bases left in between. The CDR3 DNA reads as TGTGCCAGCAACCCGATTAGGGCCAGGTTGAACACCGGGGAGCTGTTTTTT. Encoded protein: CASNPIRARLNTGELFF. Together with reference TRBV28 and TRBJ2-2, the CDR3 gives the full variable domain: DVKVTQSSRYLVKRTGEKVFLECVQDMDHENMFWYRQDPGLGLRLIYFSYDVKMKEKGDIPEGYSVSREKKERFSLILESASTNQTSMYLCASNPIRARLNTGELFFGEGSRLTVL.

This clonotype has just a few counts. The chain recombines TRBV10-3 with TRBJ2-5; D perhaps matches TRBD2 (5 bases). Germline V gene sequence: CDR1 ENHRY, CDR2 SYGVKD. V was shortened by 0 bases and J by 1 base, with 9 bases between the two germline ends. CDR3 size: 15 residues. In DNA, the CDR3 is TGTGCCATCAGTGAGTCGACTAACCTCCAAGAGACCCAGTACTTC. Protein product: CAISESTNLQETQYF.

V is TRBV28 and J is TRBJ2-6, with D uncertain. V lost 7 bases and J lost 0, with 10 bases in between. This CDR3 has 15 residues. CDR1 is MDHEN and CDR2 is SYDVKM in the germline V gene. CDR3 protein: CASNGLNSGANVLTF. CDR3 nucleotide sequence: TGTGCCAGCAATGGTCTCAACTCTGGGGCCAACGTCCTGACTTTC. The variable domain in full, completed from reference TRBV28 and TRBJ2-6, reads DVKVTQSSRYLVKRTGEKVFLECVQDMDHENMFWYRQDPGLGLRLIYFSYDVKMKEKGDIPEGYSVSREKKERFSLILESASTNQTSMYLCASNGLNSGANVLTFGAGSRLTVL.

This clonotype occurred a few times. The gene calls are TRBV7-2 and TRBJ2-1; D not certain. Trimming took 6 bases from V and 1 from J, leaving 10 bases between them. Germline assignment: CDR1 SGHTA and CDR2 FQGNSA. CDR3 length equals 14 residues. CDR3 coding DNA: TGTGCCAGCAGGCAAAGTCCGTCCTACAATGAGCAGTTCTTC. Translating it yields CASRQSPSYNEQFF.

The chain recombines TRBV6-1 with TRBJ2-3, with TRBD2 identical over 13 bases. Germline CDR1 MNHNS, CDR2 SASEGT. The CDR3 spans 17 residues. V dropped 6 bases and J dropped 0; count of bases not matched to a gene: 6. CDR3 in amino acids: CASRGPGLAGSTDTQYF. The CDR3 DNA follows: TGTGCCAGCAGAGGACCGGGACTAGCGGGGAGCACAGATACGCAGTATTTT.

A note on this clonotype: A much larger clonotype is one base distant, so this may be a read error. The chain recombines TRBV24-1 with TRBJ2-3; perhaps TRBD2 as D (6 bases). The CDR3 consists of 15 residues. Germline V gene sequence: CDR1 KGHDR, CDR2 SFDVKD. Written as DNA, the CDR3 is TGTGCCACCGGTGATTCAGAGCGGGGCACAGATACGCAGTATTTT. Translating gives CATGDSERGTDTQYF.

The chain recombines TRBV6-5 with TRBJ2-1; the match to TRBD2 covers 10 bases. Germline assignment: CDR1 MNHEY and CDR2 SVGAGI. This CDR3 comprises 17 residues. V gave up 3 bases and J gave up 8 bases; unmatched junction bases: 13. The CDR3, as DNA: TGTGCCAGCAGTTATGGTCTTTTGGGGACTAGCGCAGATGAGCAGTTCTTC. Translating gives CASSYGLLGTSADEQFF.

The chain uses TRBV28 and TRBJ2-5; 7 bases align to TRBD1. Matching the DNA end better, TRBJ2-7 makes the J call doubtful. The CDR3 runs to 13 residues. The germline V gene has CDR1 MDHEN and CDR2 SYDVKM. The CDR3 sequence is CASSLTGQYEQYF. Written as DNA, the CDR3 is TGTGCCAGCAGTTTAACGGGACAGTACGAGCAGTACTTC.

Here the CDR3 DNA reads TGTGCCAGCAGCATGCTCGTAGATACGCAGTATTTT. It translates to CASSMLVDTQYF. The J gene is TRBJ2-3, the V gene TRBV7-9, with unresolved D. CDR1 and CDR2 (germline): SEHNR, FQNEAQ (reference sequence). Trimming took 5 bases from V and 5 from J, leaving 8 bases between them. CDR3 length: 12 amino acids.

V usage is TRBV20-1 and J usage is TRBJ1-2; D gene uncertain. V lost 0 bases and J lost 0, with 14 bases in between. Germline V gene sequence: CDR1 DFQATT, CDR2 SNEGSKA (reference sequence). This CDR3 comprises 16 residues. CDR3 nucleotides: TGCAGTGCTAGAGATTACGCCCCATTAGCTAACTATGGCTACACCTTC. Translation gives CSARDYAPLANYGYTF.

The CDR3 DNA is TGTGCCAGCCCCTACGGGCAGAACACCGGGGAGCTGTTTTTT. Protein sequence: CASPYGQNTGELFF. The chain uses TRBV12-3 or TRBV12-4 and TRBJ2-2, with D unclear. V was shortened by 8 bases and J by 1 base, with 11 bases between the two germline ends. The CDR3 extends over 14 amino acids.

The V gene is TRBV28, the J gene TRBJ1-2; TRBD1 matches 7 bases. The CDR3 spans 15 residues. CDR1 and CDR2 (germline): MDHEN, SYDVKM. With 2 bases clipped from V and 10 bases from J, the junction kept 13 bases outside the gene matches. In DNA form, the CDR3 reads TGTGCCAGCAGTTTAGTATTTGCAGGGGGTCTCGTCTACACCTTC. Protein: CASSLVFAGGLVYTF.

The chain links TRBV2 to TRBJ2-1, with 10 bases identical to TRBD2. Per the germline V gene, CDR1 is SNHLY and CDR2 is FYNNEI. CDR3 size: 23 residues. V lost 2 bases and J lost 0; bases outside the gene matches: 22. CDR3 amino acids: CASSEPVSQTSGIMRSSYNEQFF. The CDR3 bases are TGTGCCAGCAGTGAACCCGTTTCCCAAACTAGCGGGATAATGAGGAGCTCCTACAATGAGCAGTTCTTC. Full variable domain (missing parts from reference TRBV2 and TRBJ2-1): EPEVTQTPSHQVTQMGQEVILRCVPISNHLYFYWYRQILGQKVEFLVSFYNNEISEKSEIFDDQFSVERPDGSNFTLKIRSTKLEDSAMYFCASSEPVSQTSGIMRSSYNEQFFGPGTRLTVL.

This clonotype was observed a handful of times. The chain's CDR3 is CASSRNGLGTDTQYF. The CDR3 region has the DNA TGTGCCAGCAGTCGAAACGGACTTGGGACAGATACGCAGTATTTT. The V and J genes are TRBV27 and TRBJ2-3; a weak D match, TRBD2 (5 bases). CDR1 is MNHEY and CDR2 is SMNVEV in the germline V gene (reference sequence). Trimming shortened V by 5 bases and J by 3 bases, and 15 bases separated the two germline ends. The length of the CDR3 is 15 residues.

This clonotype was recorded once. The chain couples TRBV12-3 or TRBV12-4 to TRBJ2-7, with TRBD1 identical over 7 bases. Losses at the gene ends were 3 bases for V and 7 bases for J; bases not matched to a gene: 21. This CDR3 has 18 amino acids. CDR3 region: CASSFSRGNSDNNNEQYF. The DNA for the CDR3 is TGTGCCAGCAGTTTCTCCAGGGGGAATTCGGACAACAACAATGAGCAGTACTTC.

At least ten counts were recorded for this clonotype. V is TRBV7-2 and J is TRBJ2-5; TRBD2 matches at 11 bases. This CDR3 is built from 15 residues. J lost 2 bases, V lost 5 bases, and 4 bases had no gene match. Germline-derived CDR1 and CDR2 are SGHTA and FQGNSA. The CDR3 spells CASSTTSGKQETQYF. The CDR3 nucleotides read TGTGCCAGCAGCACGACTAGCGGGAAGCAAGAGACCCAGTACTTC. Full variable domain (rest looked up from reference TRBV7-2 and TRBJ2-5): GAGVSQSPSNKVTEKGKDVELRCDPISGHTALYWYRQSLGQGLEFLIYFQGNSAPDKSGLPSDRFSAERTGGSVSTLTIQRTQQEDSAVYLCASSTTSGKQETQYFGPGTRLLVL.

This chain joins TRBV13 and TRBJ2-3; D call uncertain. This CDR3 contains 15 residues. Germline loops: CDR1 PRHDT, CDR2 FYEKMQ (reference sequence). V lost 6 bases, J lost 0 bases, and 13 bases lay in between. CDR3 loop: CASRPPPWSTDTQYF. Here the CDR3 DNA reads TGTGCCAGCAGGCCCCCTCCCTGGAGCACAGATACGCAGTATTTT.

There are a few counts of this clonotype. Here the CDR3 DNA reads TGCAGTGCCCTCGACCCAGCGGGGGGTGGTCAAGAGACCCAGTACTTC. Encoded protein: CSALDPAGGGQETQYF. The chain recombines TRBV20-1 with TRBJ2-5; 9 bases agree with TRBD2. J lost 2 bases, V lost 6 bases, and 13 bases had no gene match. This CDR3 region has 16 residues. Looked up from germline, CDR1 is DFQATT and CDR2 is SNEGSKA (reference sequence).

This clonotype was counted only a few times. The genes are TRBV20-1 and TRBJ2-5; 8 bases are a match to TRBD2. CDR1 is DFQATT, CDR2 SNEGSKA, per germline (reference sequence). The junction had 17 bases not matched to a gene; V was cut back by 3 bases and J by 11 bases. There are 15 residues in the CDR3. The CDR3 protein is CSASPLDSGVREQYF. For the CDR3, the DNA is TGCAGTGCTAGCCCCCTGGATAGCGGGGTACGGGAGCAGTACTTC.